This TCR beta chain appears in the sequencing data of a study of cytomegalovirus exposure and HLA in healthy donors. V lost 3 bases to trimming and J lost 2 bases, with 11 bases between them. Germline V lookup: CDR1 SEHNR, CDR2 FQNEAQ (reference sequence). The CDR3 length is 14 residues. This clone came up a few times. What it binds is unknown. The primer mix had 60 Vbeta and 13 Jbeta primers. Sequenced by immunoSEQ multiplex PCR; TCRdb stores in-frame clones only, minus some. The table shows some 130,000 clones, with around 63% occurring only once. Whole-study results and caveats: In a later analysis, CMV-associated beta chains were mostly HLA-associated, it appeared. TCR beta sequences reportedly predicted most subjects' HLA-A and HLA-B alleles accurately. A previous analysis found most TCR beta V segments productive roughly 87% or roughly 30% of the time.

This chain uses TRBV7-9 with TRBJ2-7; the D is unclear. Sequenced sample: PBMCs. The sequence derives from a human donor in good health. CDR3 sequence reads: CASSFPGQAYEQYF. The CDR3 DNA follows: TGTGCCAGCAGCTTTCCCGGCCAGGCCTACGAGCAGTACTTC.